A selection of T cell receptor beta chains follows, all from one sample in a study of blood T cell repertoires in COVID-19. Only in-frame clones appear in the TCRdb table, and some are missing; sequencing was by immunoSEQ multiplex PCR. Of 45,000 to 70,000 clones in the sample, roughly 90% are singletons; the top ten hold 20% to 25%. Sequencing was done on a sample of peripheral blood. The origin of the receptors is a woman older than 75 with COVID-19, enrolled during active disease. Both conserved end residues are part of each CDR3. Fields, in order: V gene, J gene, clone size, D gene, CDR3 protein, CDR3 DNA. D genes are given only for firm matches. Expanded clones get a size class; other rows say once, few or many, or leave the size out.

v_call: TRBV5-1
j_call: TRBJ1-2
clone_size: .
d_call: .
cdr3_aa: CASSVGGLGNYGYTF
cdr3_nt: TGCGCCAGCAGCGTCGGGGGGCTTGGTAACTATGGCTACACCTTC

v_call: TRBV2
j_call: TRBJ1-1
clone_size: .
d_call: .
cdr3_aa: CASSVKQGFTEAFF
cdr3_nt: TGTGCCAGCAGTGTGAAACAGGGTTTTACTGAAGCTTTCTTT

v_call: TRBV12-3/TRBV12-4
j_call: TRBJ1-3
clone_size: .
d_call: TRBD1
cdr3_aa: CASSLDRGNTIYF
cdr3_nt: TGTGCCAGCAGCCTGGACAGGGGAAACACCATATATTTT

v_call: TRBV11-2
j_call: TRBJ2-3
clone_size: .
d_call: .
cdr3_aa: CASSLLSSTDTQYF
cdr3_nt: TGTGCCAGCAGCTTACTCTCGAGCACAGATACGCAGTATTTT

v_call: TRBV5-1
j_call: TRBJ2-3
clone_size: .
d_call: .
cdr3_aa: CASSLAAGSESTDTQYF
cdr3_nt: TGCGCCAGCAGCTTGGCGGCGGGGTCGGAGAGCACAGATACGCAGTATTTT

v_call: TRBV19
j_call: TRBJ2-7
clone_size: .
d_call: .
cdr3_aa: CASMGGGRDDYEQYF
cdr3_nt: TGTGCCAGTATGGGGGGTGGCAGGGACGACTACGAGCAGTACTTC

v_call: TRBV3-1/TRBV3-2
j_call: TRBJ1-2
clone_size: .
d_call: TRBD1
cdr3_aa: CASSQTGTGGGYTF
cdr3_nt: TGTGCCAGCAGCCAAACCGGGACAGGGGGTGGCTACACCTTC

v_call: TRBV5-8
j_call: TRBJ2-3
clone_size: .
d_call: .
cdr3_aa: CASSLRTDTQYF
cdr3_nt: TGTGCCAGCAGCCTTAGAACAGATACGCAGTATTTT

v_call: TRBV29-1
j_call: TRBJ2-5
clone_size: .
d_call: .
cdr3_aa: CSVEPAGRRQETQYF
cdr3_nt: TGCAGCGTTGAGCCCGCAGGGAGGCGCCAAGAGACCCAGTACTTC

v_call: TRBV6-5
j_call: TRBJ1-4
clone_size: .
d_call: .
cdr3_aa: CASSYNRVSTNEKLFF
cdr3_nt: TGTGCCAGCAGTTACAACAGGGTATCAACTAATGAAAAACTGTTTTTT

v_call: TRBV3-1/TRBV3-2
j_call: TRBJ1-4
clone_size: .
d_call: TRBD1
cdr3_aa: CASSLSGGEKLFF
cdr3_nt: TGTGCCAGCAGCCTATCAGGGGGTGAAAAACTGTTTTTT

v_call: TRBV7-2
j_call: TRBJ1-2
clone_size: .
d_call: TRBD1
cdr3_aa: CASSFPDRGHHGYTF
cdr3_nt: TGTGCCAGCAGCTTTCCAGACAGGGGGCACCATGGCTACACCTTC

v_call: TRBV2
j_call: TRBJ1-5
clone_size: .
d_call: TRBD1
cdr3_aa: CASRRGQAPNQPQHF
cdr3_nt: TGTGCCAGCAGGAGGGGACAGGCACCTAATCAGCCCCAGCATTTT

v_call: TRBV10-3
j_call: TRBJ2-2
clone_size: .
d_call: .
cdr3_aa: CAISESGPGELFF
cdr3_nt: TGTGCCATCAGTGAGTCTGGGCCCGGGGAGCTGTTTTTT

v_call: TRBV18
j_call: TRBJ1-6
clone_size: .
d_call: .
cdr3_aa: CASSPEGYNSPLHF
cdr3_nt: TGTGCCAGCTCACCAGAGGGCTATAATTCACCCCTCCACTTT

v_call: TRBV7-9
j_call: TRBJ1-1
clone_size: .
d_call: .
cdr3_aa: CASSLGQGNTEAFF
cdr3_nt: TGTGCCAGCAGCTTAGGCCAGGGGAACACTGAAGCTTTCTTT

v_call: TRBV24-1
j_call: TRBJ2-1
clone_size: .
d_call: TRBD1
cdr3_aa: CATSARSGGYQNEQFF
cdr3_nt: TGTGCCACCAGTGCCCGTTCAGGGGGCTATCAGAATGAGCAGTTCTTC

v_call: TRBV18
j_call: TRBJ1-5
clone_size: .
d_call: .
cdr3_aa: CASSPKEREEDQPQHF
cdr3_nt: TGTGCCAGCTCACCAAAAGAAAGGGAGGAGGATCAGCCCCAGCATTTT

v_call: TRBV5-1
j_call: TRBJ1-1
clone_size: .
d_call: TRBD1
cdr3_aa: CASSSGTDVSEAFF
cdr3_nt: TGCGCCAGCAGCTCCGGGACAGATGTATCTGAAGCTTTCTTT

v_call: TRBV7-3
j_call: TRBJ2-6
clone_size: .
d_call: TRBD1
cdr3_aa: CASSLVGQLSGANVLTF
cdr3_nt: TGTGCCAGCAGCTTAGTGGGACAGCTCTCTGGGGCCAACGTCCTGACTTTC

v_call: TRBV5-3
j_call: TRBJ2-2
clone_size: .
d_call: .
cdr3_aa: CARSRYRRSTGELFF
cdr3_nt: TGTGCCAGAAGCCGCTACAGGAGATCCACCGGAGAGCTGTTTTTT

v_call: TRBV14
j_call: TRBJ1-6
clone_size: .
d_call: .
cdr3_aa: CASSQALGASSPLHF
cdr3_nt: TGTGCCAGCAGCCAAGCGTTGGGGGCTAGTTCACCCCTCCACTTT

v_call: TRBV5-1
j_call: TRBJ2-2
clone_size: .
d_call: .
cdr3_aa: CASSPLLESGELFF
cdr3_nt: TGCGCCAGCAGCCCTTTACTAGAGTCCGGGGAGCTGTTTTTT

v_call: TRBV4-1
j_call: TRBJ2-3
clone_size: .
d_call: .
cdr3_aa: CASSQDERTSTDTQYF
cdr3_nt: TGCGCCAGCAGCCAAGATGAACGGACTAGCACAGATACGCAGTATTTT

v_call: TRBV29-1
j_call: TRBJ1-1
clone_size: once
d_call: .
cdr3_aa: CSVKPAGVNTEAFF
cdr3_nt: TGCAGCGTCAAACCCGCAGGGGTGAACACTGAAGCTTTCTTT

v_call: TRBV3-1/TRBV3-2
j_call: TRBJ1-2
clone_size: .
d_call: .
cdr3_aa: CASSQFGGYGYTF
cdr3_nt: TGTGCCAGCAGCCAATTTGGAGGTTACGGCTACACCTTC

v_call: TRBV5-1
j_call: TRBJ2-4
clone_size: .
d_call: TRBD2
cdr3_aa: CASSLTGLAGNGIQYF
cdr3_nt: TGCGCCAGCAGCTTGACGGGACTAGCGGGGAATGGCATTCAGTACTTC

v_call: TRBV27
j_call: TRBJ1-2
clone_size: .
d_call: .
cdr3_aa: CASSLLSGYGYTF
cdr3_nt: TGTGCCAGCAGTCTTCTCTCGGGTTATGGCTACACCTTC

v_call: TRBV10-1
j_call: TRBJ1-1
clone_size: .
d_call: .
cdr3_aa: CASSEYTGRNTEAFF
cdr3_nt: TGCGCCAGCAGTGAGTACACGGGGAGGAACACTGAAGCTTTCTTT